These 2 T cell receptor beta chains came from one sample sequenced in a study of cytomegalovirus exposure and HLA in healthy donors. With 60 Vbeta and 13 Jbeta primers, the PCR was carried out. Sequencing used immunoSEQ multiplex PCR; TCRdb keeps in-frame clones, though not all of them. The sample lists 150,000 to 200,000 clones; around 81% were seen once. The sample comprised PBMCs. The receptors stem from a man aged 18 to 30 in good health and CMV-seronegative.

The CDR3 nucleotides read TGTGCCAGCAGTTCCCTGGAGCCAGGCACAGATACGCAGTATTTT. It specifies CASSSLEPGTDTQYF. The chain couples TRBV28 to TRBJ2-3; D is ambiguous. The CDR3 covers 15 residues. V dropped 4 bases and J dropped 1 base, with 12 bases sitting between them. Germline V gene lookup returns CDR1 MDHEN and CDR2 SYDVKM.

The gene calls are TRBV4-3 and TRBJ2-1, with 16 bases that match TRBD2. Germline lookup yields CDR1 LGHNA and CDR2 YSLEER. The CDR3 is 17 amino acids. Unmatched junction bases numbered 8, after V lost 0 bases and J lost 12 bases. As DNA, the CDR3 is TGCGCCAGCAGCCAAGATCCGGGACTAGCGGGAGGGCCTGGGCAGTTCTTC. Its translation: CASSQDPGLAGGPGQFF.